Below are 2 T cell receptor beta chains sequenced from a single sample in a study of T cell responses to AZD1222 COVID-19 vaccine. Libraries were prepared by immunoSEQ multiplex PCR; TCRdb keeps only in-frame clonotypes and omits some of them. The sample holds 160,000 or so clones, roughly 90% seen once. Sequenced material: peripheral blood, taken on day 0 of AZD1222 vaccination. These receptors came from an adult in good health.

The J gene is TRBJ1-1, the V gene TRBV6-5; the D is unclear. The CDR3 spans 13 residues. Germline values: CDR1 MNHEY, CDR2 SVGAGI. CDR3 sequence: CVTENPGNTEAFF. The CDR3 DNA sequence: TGTGTAACAGAGAATCCGGGGAACACTGAAGCTTTCTTT.

The chain joins TRBV3-1 (or the pseudogene TRBV3-2) to TRBJ1-2; D is unclear. The germline V gene has CDR1 LGHDT and CDR2 YNNKEL (reference sequence). With 2 bases removed from V and 4 bases from J, the gap between germline ends came to 5 bases. The CDR3 consists of 12 residues. Written as DNA, the CDR3 is TGTGCCAGCAGCCAACGGAGCTATGGCTACACCTTC. Its translation: CASSQRSYGYTF.